This T cell receptor beta chain was sequenced in a study of blood T cell repertoires in COVID-19 (dated by TCRdb to the early 2020s). Study-wide context: Collaborator samples came from the United States, Italy and Spain and covered acute and convalescent phases of COVID-19. The prospective study material was composed of cDNA or gDNA derived from T cells, B-cell-depleted T cells, or PBMCs. Deeply sampled blood TCRbeta repertoires from subjects exposed to, actively infected with, or recovered from COVID-19 were included in the dataset. The repertoires were released in a freely available public database meant as a resource for research on the immune response to SARS-CoV-2. Samples came from the ongoing ImmuneRACE study (first 160 participants) plus 1,254 subjects from 6 global collaborators. Nearly every sample came with metadata listing a de-identified subject ID, COVID-19 status, age in years and sex. Where available, HLA class I and class II types were obtained from metadata supplied by the sample provider rather than from assay-based typing.

Participants in the prospective study were aged roughly 18 to 100 years, lived in under 30 United States geographic areas, and enrolled through a virtual design. In the prospective study, participants were assigned to cohorts based on the clinical history participants reported in a screening survey and a study questionnaire. ImmuneRACE Cohort 3 recovered participants were defined by two consecutive negative NP/OP PCR tests, healthcare professional clearance, or symptom resolution. In the prospective study, mobile phlebotomists collected whole blood, serum and a nasopharyngeal or oropharyngeal swab from each participant. Participants in the prospective study had the option to provide additional blood draws and questionnaires over a roughly two-month period. Before DNA extraction, prospective study blood samples were shipped either frozen or at room temperature. Study-level results and caveats: Clinical and demographic metadata were provided uncurated, with the amount varying by source and participant.

TCRbeta CDR3 regions were amplified from genomic DNA by means of the immunoSEQ Assay, a bias-controlled multiplex PCR. On the study's bioinformatics: The number of nucleated cells in each sample was estimated by amplification of reference gene primers within the assay. To quantify the absolute abundance of each unique TCRbeta CDR3 rearrangement, sequence reads were collapsed and filtered. For each sample, productive Simpson clonality was calculated as the square root of Simpson's diversity index over productive rearrangements. Drawn from immuneACCESS, this table holds only the in-frame rearrangements with V and J called that TCRdb kept. Clones are partly lost; checked studies trace under half to an unresolved V gene and leave the rest unexplained. For V, J and clone size, that table is used; D and trimming come from the DNA. The sample contains roughly 200,000 clones, 85% of them found a single time. 6.2% of the sample is held by the ten biggest clonotypes.

Details on this clone: The target of this receptor is not known. Base qualities are not recorded, but no much larger clone differs from it by a single base.

The CDR3 covers 16 residues, taking in both the cysteine and the phenylalanine. Here the CDR3 DNA is all that survives: 48 bases in frame from base 1. After removal of 7 bases from V and 0 bases from J, the junction retains 6 bases not matched to a gene. CDR1 and CDR2 are drawn from the germline V gene: ENHRY, SYGVKD. This TCR was sampled from a man aged 35-49 years who had recovered from COVID-19. The receptor chain draws on TRBV10-3 and TRBJ2-1; 10 junctional bases match TRBD2. The sequencing input was PBMCs or T cells enriched from blood (not recorded which). The DNA sequence follows: TGTGCCATCACTAGCGGGGGTTACAGCTCCTACAATGAGCAGTTCTTC. It translates to CAITSGGYSSYNEQFF.